The 14 T cell receptor beta chains presented below share a single source sample, sequenced in a study of regulatory T cells in long-lasting Graves disease. Assembly of TCR beta libraries relied on iRepertoire HTBI primers together with Arm-PCR of CDR3 regions. One entry per CDR3 protein results from TCRdb running MiXCR on the multiplex PCR reads. The repertoire includes 350,000 to 500,000 distinct CDR3 sequences, 13% to 15% of them detected once, and approximately 17% sits in the top ten. The time point denotes: newly diagnosed GD, antithyroid drugs for less than 3 months. Making the TCR library involved RNA that had been extracted from PBMCs. These data were also reused for a study on T cells in Graves' hyperthyroidism and ophthalmopathy.

The sample consisted of peripheral blood mononuclear cells (PBMCs), taken at new diagnosis, from a patient treated with antithyroid drugs. Receptor source: a woman between 50 and 59 years old with Graves disease.

A few counts support this clonotype. The chain recombines TRBV6-2 or TRBV6-3 with TRBJ1-1; D may be TRBD1 (6 bases). Trimming stripped 5 bases from V and 3 bases from J, with 13 bases between. The CDR3 loop spans 14 amino acids. Germline V CDR1 and CDR2: MNHEY, SVGEGT. The CDR3 DNA reads TGTGCCAGCAGTGCCAATACAGGGTACACTGAAGCTTTCTTT. Translated: CASSANTGYTEAFF.

This clonotype showed up many times. The V and J genes are TRBV28 and TRBJ2-1; 10 nucleotides match TRBD2. CDR1 and CDR2 from the germline V gene are MDHEN and SYDVKM. The length of the CDR3 is 16 residues. Losses at the gene ends were 3 bases for V and 4 bases for J; bases not matched to a gene: 6. The CDR3 DNA follows: TGTGCCAGCAGTTTCCAGCTAGCGGGAGTATACAATGAGCAGTTCTTC. Residues: CASSFQLAGVYNEQFF.

This clonotype was observed at least ten times. At one of its ends the junction is not consistent with the germline gene, which may arise from a read error. V gene TRBV27 combines with J gene TRBJ2-3, with D unresolved. From germline, CDR1 is MNHEY and CDR2 SMNVEV (reference sequence). CDR3 size: 14 residues. CDR3 bases: TGTGCCAACAGTCAATACTCTAGCACAGATACGCAGTATTTT. Translated, it gives CANSQYSSTDTQYF.

A note on this clonotype: A far larger clone is only one base removed, so a read error is likely. The chain employs TRBV11-2 and TRBJ2-1; D is ambiguous. The germline V gene encodes CDR1 SGHAT and CDR2 FQNNGV. The length of the CDR3 is 13 residues. The CDR3 nucleotides are TGTGCCAGCTTGAAGGGCTTCTACAATGAGCGGTTCTTC. It codes for CASLKGFYNERFF.

In its sample, this clonotype was seen many times. The chain joins TRBV7-3 to TRBJ2-3; D is possibly TRBD1 or TRBD2 (6 bases each). The CDR3 extends over 16 amino acids. The V and J ends lost 4 bases and 2 bases respectively, with 16 bases between them. Germline V gene sequence: CDR1 SGHTA, CDR2 FQGTGA. Here the CDR3 reads CASSSLGGGVTDTQYF. CDR3 nucleotides: TGTGCCAGCAGCTCCCTTGGAGGGGGAGTCACAGATACGCAGTATTTT.

This clonotype has just a few counts. The chain combines TRBV19 with TRBJ2-6; 8 bases line up with TRBD1. CDR1 is LNHDA, CDR2 SQIVND, per germline (reference sequence). The CDR3 covers 19 residues. The junction had 11 bases not matched to a gene; V was cut back by 4 bases and J by 0 bases. The chain's CDR3 is CASSNIGNRGSSGANVLTF. DNA for the CDR3: TGTGCCAGTAGTAACATCGGCAACAGGGGGTCCTCTGGGGCCAACGTCCTGACTTTC.

V and J are TRBV2 and TRBJ2-1; TRBD2 aligns across 8 bases. There are 15 residues in the CDR3. V lost 4 bases and J lost 3; bases outside the gene matches: 5. Germline V gives CDR1 SNHLY, CDR2 FYNNEI. CDR3 DNA sequence: TGTGCCAGCAGTGTTCGCGGGAGGTTCTACAATGAGCAGTTCTTC. Residues: CASSVRGRFYNEQFF.

This clonotype was counted once. A single base separates this from a much larger clone, so it may be a read error. This sequence joins TRBV10-3 and TRBJ1-1, with D tentatively TRBD1 (5 bases). V shed 5 bases and J shed 4 bases, with 17 bases lying between them. CDR3 length equals 15 residues. CDR1 is ENHRY, CDR2 SYGVKD, per germline. CDR3 residues: CAISRGEPVVTEAFF. Here the CDR3 DNA reads TGTGCCATCAGTCGGGGGGAACCAGTGGTCACTGAAGCTTTCTTT.

The chain employs TRBV20-1 and TRBJ2-7, with 8 bases that match TRBD1. The length of the CDR3 is 15 residues. V was pared by 2 bases and J by 0 bases, with 6 bases of the junction left unmatched. Per the germline V gene, CDR1 is DFQATT and CDR2 is SNEGSKA (reference sequence). The CDR3 nucleotides read TGCAGTGCTAGACCTCGACAGGGGAGCTCCTACGAGCAGTACTTC. Translated, it gives CSARPRQGSSYEQYF.

The genes are TRBV18 and TRBJ2-3; 9 nucleotides line up with TRBD2. This CDR3 has 16 residues. Germline CDR1 reads KGHSH; CDR2 reads LQKENI. V was pared by 3 bases and J by 2 bases, with 6 bases of the junction left unmatched. CDR3 nucleotide sequence: TGTGCCAGCTCACCCCTGGCGGGAGGGCCCACAGATACGCAGTATTTT. It translates to CASSPLAGGPTDTQYF.

This clonotype was detected only a few times. This chain links TRBV2 with TRBJ2-6, with 8 positions matching TRBD1. Germline CDR1 SNHLY, CDR2 FYNNEI. The trim removed 6 bases at V and 3 bases at J, leaving 4 bases unmatched. There are 15 residues in the CDR3. CDR3 residues: CASRRTGIGANVLTF. CDR3 in DNA: TGTGCCAGCAGGAGGACAGGGATTGGGGCCAACGTCCTGACTTTC.

The chain couples TRBV3-1 to TRBJ2-1; maybe TRBD2 (6 bases). The CDR3 extends over 16 amino acids. The V end lost 3 bases, the J end lost 9 bases, and 21 bases lay between the germline ends. Germline loops: CDR1 LGHDT, CDR2 YNNKEL (reference sequence). The CDR3 loop reads CASSQPGLIIWGEQFF. The CDR3 DNA reads TGTGCCAGCAGCCAGCCGGGACTTATCATTTGGGGTGAGCAGTTCTTC.

The V and J genes are TRBV20-1 and TRBJ2-7; 13 bases match TRBD2. Germline CDR1 and CDR2: DFQATT and SNEGSKA (reference sequence). V lost 0 bases to trimming and J lost 0 bases; unmatched junction nucleotides: 11. The CDR3 totals 19 residues. CDR3 bases: TGCAGTGCTAGAGATCCACTAGCGGGAGGGCCCCTATCCTCCTACGAGCAGTACTTC. This gives the protein CSARDPLAGGPLSSYEQYF.

Many counts were recorded for this clonotype. The V and J genes are TRBV24-1 and TRBJ2-1; no reliable D call. The CDR3 sequence is 16 residues long. Trimming pared 3 bases from V and 0 bases from J, leaving 11 bases between. The germline gives CDR1 KGHDR, CDR2 SFDVKD. The CDR3 here is CATSDMDPSSYNEQFF. Written as DNA, the CDR3 is TGTGCCACCAGTGATATGGACCCAAGCTCCTACAATGAGCAGTTCTTC.